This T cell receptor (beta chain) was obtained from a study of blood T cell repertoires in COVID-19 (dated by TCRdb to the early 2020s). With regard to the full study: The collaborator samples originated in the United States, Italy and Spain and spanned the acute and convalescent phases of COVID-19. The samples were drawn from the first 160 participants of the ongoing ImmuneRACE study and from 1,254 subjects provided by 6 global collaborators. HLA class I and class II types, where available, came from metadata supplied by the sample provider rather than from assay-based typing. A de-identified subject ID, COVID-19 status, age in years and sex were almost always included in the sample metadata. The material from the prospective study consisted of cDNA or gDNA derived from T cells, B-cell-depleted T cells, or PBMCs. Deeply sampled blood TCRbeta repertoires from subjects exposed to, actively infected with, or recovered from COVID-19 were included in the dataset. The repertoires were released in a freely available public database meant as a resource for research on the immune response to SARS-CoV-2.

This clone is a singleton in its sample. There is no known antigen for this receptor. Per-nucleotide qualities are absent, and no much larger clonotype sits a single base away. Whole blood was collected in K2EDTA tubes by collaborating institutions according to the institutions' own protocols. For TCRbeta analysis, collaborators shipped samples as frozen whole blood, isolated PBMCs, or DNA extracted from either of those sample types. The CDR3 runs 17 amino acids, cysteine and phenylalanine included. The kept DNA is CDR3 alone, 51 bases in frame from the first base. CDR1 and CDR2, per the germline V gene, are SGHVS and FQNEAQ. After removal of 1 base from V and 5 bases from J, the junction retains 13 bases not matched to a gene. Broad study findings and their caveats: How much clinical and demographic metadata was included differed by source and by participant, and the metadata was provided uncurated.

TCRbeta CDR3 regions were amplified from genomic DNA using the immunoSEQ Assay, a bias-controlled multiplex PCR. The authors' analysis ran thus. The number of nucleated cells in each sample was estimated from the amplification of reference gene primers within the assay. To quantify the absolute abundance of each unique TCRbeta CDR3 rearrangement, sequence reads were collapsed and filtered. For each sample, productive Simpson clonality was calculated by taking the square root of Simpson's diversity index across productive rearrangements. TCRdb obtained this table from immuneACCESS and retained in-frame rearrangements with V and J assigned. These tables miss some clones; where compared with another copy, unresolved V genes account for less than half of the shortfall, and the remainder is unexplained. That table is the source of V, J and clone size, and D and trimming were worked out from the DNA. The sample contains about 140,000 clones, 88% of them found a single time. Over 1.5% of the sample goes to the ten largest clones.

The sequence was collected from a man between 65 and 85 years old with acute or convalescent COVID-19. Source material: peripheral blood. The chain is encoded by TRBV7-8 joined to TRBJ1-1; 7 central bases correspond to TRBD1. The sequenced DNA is TGTGCCAGCAGCTTAGAAACAGCGACAGGGTCATTTACTGAAGCTTTCTTT. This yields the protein CASSLETATGSFTEAFF.